Each of the 20 T cell receptor beta chains below was sequenced from the same sample in a study of T cell responses to AZD1222 COVID-19 vaccine. Clones were sequenced by immunoSEQ multiplex PCR, and TCRdb holds only the in-frame ones, with some missing. The sample consists of 150,000 to 200,000 clones, around nine tenths of them appearing once. The sequencing here drew on peripheral blood, taken 28 days after the second AZD1222 dose. These receptors came from an adult who received the AZD1222 COVID-19 vaccine.

This sequence joins TRBV30 and TRBJ2-3; no firm D call. Looked up from germline, CDR1 is GTSNPN and CDR2 is SVGIG (reference sequence). The CDR3 covers 11 residues. V was pared by 0 bases and J by 7 bases, with 5 bases between. In DNA form, the CDR3 reads TGTGCCTGGAGTGTACGGTATACGCAGTATTTT. Protein: CAWSVRYTQYF.

Here the CDR3 DNA reads TGTGCCAGTAGTAGTACGGGCAGGGGGCGAGGTCAGCCCCAGCATTTT. It codes for CASSSTGRGRGQPQHF. V gene TRBV19 combines with J gene TRBJ1-5, with 8 bases aligning to TRBD1. The CDR3 extends over 16 amino acids. The germline V gene has CDR1 LNHDA and CDR2 SQIVND (reference sequence). V trimming: 4 bases; J trimming: 6 bases; junction bases outside the gene matches: 11. Using reference TRBV19 and TRBJ1-5 for the parts outside the CDR3, the full variable domain is DGGITQSPKYLFRKEGQNVTLSCEQNLNHDAMYWYRQDPGQGLRLIYYSQIVNDFQKGDIAEGYSVSREKKESFPLTVTSAQKNPTAFYLCASSSTGRGRGQPQHFGDGTRLSIL.

The chain links TRBV4-1 to TRBJ1-2; 7 bases match TRBD1. Germline trimming cut 8 bases from V and 0 bases from J; bases unmatched to any gene: 6. The germline gives CDR1 MGHRA, CDR2 YSYEKL. The CDR3 consists of 14 residues. The CDR3 protein is CASVRGTANYGYTF. The CDR3 DNA is TGCGCCAGCGTTCGAGGGACAGCTAACTATGGCTACACCTTC.

V gene TRBV6-5 combines with J gene TRBJ1-2, with D tentatively TRBD1 (6 bases). With 9 bases removed from V and 2 bases from J, the gap between germline ends came to 10 bases. Germline V CDR1 and CDR2: MNHEY, SVGAGI. This CDR3 is 12 amino acids long. DNA for the CDR3: TGTGCCAGGCGGGACAACAACTATGGCTACACCTTC. Translated, it gives CARRDNNYGYTF.

This rearrangement joins TRBV7-8 to TRBJ2-2; 9 nucleotides agree with TRBD1. Germline V gene sequence: CDR1 SGHVS, CDR2 FQNEAQ. The CDR3 runs 15 residues. V gave up 8 bases and J gave up 3 bases; unmatched junction bases: 7. The CDR3 nucleotides are TGTGCCAGCGCACCGGGACAGGGCTACACCGGGGAGCTGTTTTTT. Translated: CASAPGQGYTGELFF.

The table lists this clone with a count of one. J is TRBJ1-4 and V is TRBV19, with 7 bases identical to TRBD1. The germline CDR1 and CDR2 sequences are LNHDA and SQIVND (reference sequence). Germline trimming cut 1 base from V and 1 base from J; bases unmatched to any gene: 9. The CDR3 contains 18 residues. The CDR3 DNA is TGTGCCAGTAGTATAGGCTGGCAGGGGACAGTAACTAATGAAAAACTGTTTTTT. It yields the protein CASSIGWQGTVTNEKLFF.

The sample holds a few counts of this clone. The CDR3 bases are TGTGCCAGCAGCCTAGGCGGGGGGGCCAGGGAGCAGTACTTC. It encodes CASSLGGGAREQYF. J is TRBJ2-7 and V is TRBV3-1 (or the pseudogene TRBV3-2); the match to TRBD2 covers 9 bases. Germline CDR1 LGHDT, CDR2 YNNKEL (reference sequence). J was trimmed by 7 bases and V by 4 bases; bases with no gene match: 8. The length of the CDR3 is 14 residues.

V is TRBV2 and J is TRBJ1-5, with D perhaps matching TRBD1 (5 bases). Germline loops: CDR1 SNHLY, CDR2 FYNNEI. This CDR3 comprises 16 residues. V lost 6 bases to trimming and J lost 4 bases, with 19 bases between them. CDR3: CASRGFTGSPNQPQHF. The CDR3 DNA reads as TGTGCCAGCAGGGGATTTACAGGTTCACCAAATCAGCCCCAGCATTTT.

The V and J genes are TRBV5-4 and TRBJ2-7; TRBD2 matches at 8 bases. The CDR3 length is 11 residues. Germline-derived CDR1 and CDR2 are SGHNT and YYREEE (reference sequence). J lost 6 bases, V lost 4 bases, and 0 bases had no gene match. The CDR3 sequence: CASSAGGEQYF. The DNA of the CDR3 is TGTGCCAGCAGCGCGGGAGGCGAGCAGTACTTC. The entire variable domain, with the rest obtained from reference TRBV5-4 and TRBJ2-7, is as follows: ETGVTQSPTHLIKTRGQQVTLRCSSQSGHNTVSWYQQALGQGPQFIFQYYREEENGRGNFPPRFSGLQFPNYSSELNVNALELDDSALYLCASSAGGEQYFGPGTRLTVT.

This chain links TRBV18 with TRBJ1-2; possibly TRBD1 for D (5 bases). The CDR3 loop spans 14 amino acids. Trimming stripped 2 bases from V and 5 bases from J, with 12 bases between. Germline V lookup: CDR1 KGHSH, CDR2 LQKENI. As DNA, the CDR3 is TGTGCCAGCTCACCAACAGGCCTACCTTATGGCTACACCTTC. Amino acid sequence: CASSPTGLPYGYTF.

This chain uses TRBV7-8 with TRBJ1-1; the match to TRBD1 covers 9 bases. The CDR3 runs to 13 residues. With 7 bases clipped from V and 1 base from J, the junction kept 1 base outside the gene matches. Germline V gene sequence: CDR1 SGHVS, CDR2 FQNEAQ. Written as DNA, the CDR3 is TGTGCCAGCAACAGGGGGCCGAACACTGAAGCTTTCTTT. Encoded protein: CASNRGPNTEAFF.

The V gene is TRBV10-3, the J gene TRBJ1-1, with 8 bases fitting TRBD1. V gave up 2 bases and J gave up 1 base; unmatched junction bases: 9. The germline CDR1 and CDR2 sequences are ENHRY and SYGVKD. The CDR3 is made up of 17 amino acids. Written as DNA, the CDR3 is TGTGCCATCAGTGAGAGGGGGTGGGGACAGGAGAACACTGAAGCTTTCTTT. Its protein product is CAISERGWGQENTEAFF.

The DNA for the CDR3 is TGTGCCAGCAGCGCCCTGCCTAGTGGGGCGAATTCACCCCTCCACTTT. Its protein is CASSALPSGANSPLHF. V is TRBV7-9 and J is TRBJ1-6; D may be TRBD1 (5 bases). The germline V gene encodes CDR1 SEHNR and CDR2 FQNEAQ (reference sequence). V lost 5 bases, J lost 7 bases, and 18 bases lay in between. The CDR3 loop spans 16 amino acids.

The rearrangement uses TRBV30 and TRBJ1-5, with 7 bases fitting TRBD1. V shed 2 bases, J shed 4 bases, and the junction held 2 bases outside the gene matches. CDR1 is GTSNPN, CDR2 SVGIG, per germline (reference sequence). The CDR3 loop spans 13 amino acids. CDR3 in amino acids: CAWSRGLNQPQHF. The CDR3 coding sequence is TGTGCCTGGAGTAGGGGGCTTAATCAGCCCCAGCATTTT. Drawing the rest from reference TRBV30 and TRBJ1-5, the complete variable domain is SQTIHQWPATLVQPVGSPLSLECTVEGTSNPNLYWYRQAAGRGLQLLFYSVGIGQISSEVPQNLSASRPQDRQFILSSKKLLLSDSGFYLCAWSRGLNQPQHFGDGTRLSIL.

This chain links TRBV5-8 with TRBJ2-3; 11 bases align to TRBD2. The CDR3 extends over 16 amino acids. The germline gives CDR1 SGHTS, CDR2 YDEGEE. Trimming at V came to 4 bases and at J to 2 bases, leaving 6 bases not matched to a gene. CDR3 sequence (DNA): TGTGCCAGCAGCCCGGGGACTAGCGGATACACAGATACGCAGTATTTT. Amino acids: CASSPGTSGYTDTQYF. Full variable domain (rest looked up from reference TRBV5-8 and TRBJ2-3): EAGVTQSPTHLIKTRGQQATLRCSPISGHTSVYWYQQALGLGLQFLLWYDEGEERNRGNFPPRFSGRQFPNYSSELNVNALELEDSALYLCASSPGTSGYTDTQYFGPGTRLTVL.

The rearrangement links TRBV3-1 (or the pseudogene TRBV3-2) to TRBJ2-2; the D gene is possibly TRBD2 (5 bases). CDR3 length: 13 amino acids. Germline CDR1 LGHDT, CDR2 YNNKEL (reference sequence). V lost 5 bases, J lost 6 bases, and 10 bases lay in between. The CDR3 is CASSSLAAGELFF. The CDR3 DNA reads TGTGCCAGCAGCTCTCTAGCTGCCGGGGAGCTGTTTTTT.

The chain carries TRBV2 and TRBJ2-5; no clear D. The CDR3 runs to 14 residues. V was clipped by 4 bases and J by 2 bases, with 11 bases between them. Germline assignment: CDR1 SNHLY and CDR2 FYNNEI. The DNA of the CDR3 is TGTGCCAGCAGTGTGGTAAAAAGACAAGAGACCCAGTACTTC. Its protein product is CASSVVKRQETQYF.

The CDR3: CASSLVFTYNSPLHF. The CDR3 DNA reads TGTGCCAGCAGCTTAGTTTTTACTTACAATTCACCCCTCCACTTT. The rearrangement links TRBV11-2 to TRBJ1-6; D remains unclear. The germline gives CDR1 SGHAT, CDR2 FQNNGV. V lost 1 base and J 7 bases, leaving 11 bases between the germline ends. This CDR3 contains 15 residues.

CDR3 nucleotides: TGTGCCAGCAGGGACAACCCCAATGAGCAGTTCTTC. This gives the protein CASRDNPNEQFF. J is TRBJ2-1 and V is TRBV6-5; weak D call: TRBD1 (5 bases). Deletions cut 6 bases from V and 6 bases from J, with 9 bases between. The CDR3 spans 12 residues. Germline V lookup: CDR1 MNHEY, CDR2 SVGAGI.

A single count supports this clone. The chain joins TRBV25-1 to TRBJ1-5; maybe TRBD1 (6 bases). Trimming left V 3 bases short and J 1 base short, with 7 bases between. The CDR3 spans 14 residues. Germline V gene data show CDR1 as MGHDK and CDR2 as SYGVNS. For the CDR3, the DNA is TGTGCCAGCAGTGAGACAGGCAGCAATCAGCCCCAGCATTTT. It codes for CASSETGSNQPQHF.